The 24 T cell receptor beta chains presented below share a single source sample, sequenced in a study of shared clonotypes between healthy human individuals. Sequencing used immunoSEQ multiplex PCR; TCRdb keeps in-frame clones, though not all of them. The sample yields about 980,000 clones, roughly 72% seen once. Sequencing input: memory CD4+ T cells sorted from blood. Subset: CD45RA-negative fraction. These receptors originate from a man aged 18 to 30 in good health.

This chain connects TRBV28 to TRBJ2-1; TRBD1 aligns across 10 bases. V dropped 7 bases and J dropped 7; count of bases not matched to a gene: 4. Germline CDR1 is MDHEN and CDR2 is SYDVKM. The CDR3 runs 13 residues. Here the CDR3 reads CASTRDRGNEQFF. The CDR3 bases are TGTGCCAGCACTCGGGACAGGGGTAATGAGCAGTTCTTC.

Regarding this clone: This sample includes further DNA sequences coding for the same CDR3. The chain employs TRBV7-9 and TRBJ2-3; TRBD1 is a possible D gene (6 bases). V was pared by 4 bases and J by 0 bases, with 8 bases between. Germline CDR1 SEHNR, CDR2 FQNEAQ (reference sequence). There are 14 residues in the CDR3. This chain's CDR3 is CASSSGQSTDTQYF. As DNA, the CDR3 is TGTGCCAGCAGCTCTGGACAGAGCACAGATACGCAGTATTTT.

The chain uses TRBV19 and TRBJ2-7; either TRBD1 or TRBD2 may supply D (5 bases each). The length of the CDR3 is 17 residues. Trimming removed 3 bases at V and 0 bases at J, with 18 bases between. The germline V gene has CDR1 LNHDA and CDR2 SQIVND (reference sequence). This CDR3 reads CASSIKFWGRNSYEQYF. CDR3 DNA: TGTGCCAGTAGTATCAAATTCTGGGGGAGAAACTCCTACGAGCAGTACTTC.

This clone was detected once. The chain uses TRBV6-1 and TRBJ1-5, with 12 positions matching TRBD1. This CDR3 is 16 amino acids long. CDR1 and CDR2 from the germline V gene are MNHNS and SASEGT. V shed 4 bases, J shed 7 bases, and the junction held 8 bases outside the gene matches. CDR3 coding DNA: TGTGCCAGCAGTGTTTCCGGGACAGGGGGCCGCCAGCCCCAGCATTTT. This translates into CASSVSGTGGRQPQHF.

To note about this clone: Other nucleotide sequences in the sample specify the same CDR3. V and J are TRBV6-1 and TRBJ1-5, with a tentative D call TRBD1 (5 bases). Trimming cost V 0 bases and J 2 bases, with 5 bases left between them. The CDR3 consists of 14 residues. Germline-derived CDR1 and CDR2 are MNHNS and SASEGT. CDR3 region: CASSEARGNQPQHF. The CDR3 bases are TGTGCCAGCAGTGAAGCCAGGGGCAATCAGCCCCAGCATTTT.

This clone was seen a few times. In nucleotides, the CDR3 is TGTGCCAGCAGCCTACCGGGACAGGGAAAGACCCAGTACTTC. It yields the protein CASSLPGQGKTQYF. The genes are TRBV6-1 and TRBJ2-5; 9 bases align to TRBD1. In germline, CDR1 is MNHNS, CDR2 SASEGT. This CDR3 spans 14 amino acids. The junction had 8 bases not matched to a gene; V was cut back by 6 bases and J by 6 bases.

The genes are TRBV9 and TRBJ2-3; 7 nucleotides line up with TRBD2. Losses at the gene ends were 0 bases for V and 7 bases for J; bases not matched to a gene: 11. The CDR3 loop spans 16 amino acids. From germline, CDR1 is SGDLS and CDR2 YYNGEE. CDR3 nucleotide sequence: TGTGCCAGCAGCGTAGTCGGCGGGAGCGCCTGGAATACGCAGTATTTT. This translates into CASSVVGGSAWNTQYF. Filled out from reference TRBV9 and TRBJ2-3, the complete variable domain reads DSGVTQTPKHLITATGQRVTLRCSPRSGDLSVYWYQQSLDQGLQFLIQYYNGEERAKGNILERFSAQQFPDLHSELNLSSLELGDSALYFCASSVVGGSAWNTQYFGPGTRLTVL.

CDR3 nucleotides: TGTGCCAGCAGTGATGATTCGCTAGTTAACAATGAGCAGTTCTTC. As protein: CASSDDSLVNNEQFF. The rearrangement uses TRBV2 and TRBJ2-1; D gene unclear. Trimming pared 3 bases from V and 5 bases from J, leaving 14 bases between. The CDR3 spans 15 residues. The V gene's germline CDR1 is SNHLY and CDR2 FYNNEI.

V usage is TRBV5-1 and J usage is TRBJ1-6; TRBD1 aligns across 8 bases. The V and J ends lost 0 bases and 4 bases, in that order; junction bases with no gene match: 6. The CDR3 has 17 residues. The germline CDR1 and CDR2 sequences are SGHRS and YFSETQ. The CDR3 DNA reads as TGCGCCAGCAGCTTGGATGACAGGGGTGGGTATAATTCACCCCTCCACTTT. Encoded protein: CASSLDDRGGYNSPLHF.

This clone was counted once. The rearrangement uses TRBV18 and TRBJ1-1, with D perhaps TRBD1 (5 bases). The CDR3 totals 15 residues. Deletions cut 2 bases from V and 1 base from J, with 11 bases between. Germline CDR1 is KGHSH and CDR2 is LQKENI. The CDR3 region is CASSPNGHSNTEAFF. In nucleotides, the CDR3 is TGTGCCAGCTCACCAAACGGACACTCGAACACTGAAGCTTTCTTT.

CDR3 protein: CASSVAVGGTDTQYF. The CDR3 DNA follows: TGTGCCAGCAGCGTAGCTGTGGGGGGCACAGATACGCAGTATTTT. This chain joins TRBV9 and TRBJ2-3; D could derive from TRBD1 or TRBD2 (5 bases each). This CDR3 has 15 amino acids. Per the germline V gene, CDR1 is SGDLS and CDR2 is YYNGEE. The V end lost 0 bases, the J end lost 1 base, and 9 bases lay between the germline ends.

The CDR3 sequence is CASSRNAGTGDTEAFF. CDR3 bases: TGTGCCAGTAGCCGAAATGCCGGGACAGGGGACACTGAAGCTTTCTTT. This sequence joins TRBV19 and TRBJ1-1; TRBD1 agrees at 10 bases. V lost 6 bases to trimming and J lost 3 bases; unmatched junction nucleotides: 10. CDR3 length equals 16 residues. The germline CDR1 and CDR2 sequences are LNHDA and SQIVND (reference sequence).

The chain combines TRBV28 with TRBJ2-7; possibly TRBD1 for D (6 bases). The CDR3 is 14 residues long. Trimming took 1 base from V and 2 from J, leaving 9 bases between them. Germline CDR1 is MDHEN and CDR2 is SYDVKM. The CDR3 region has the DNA TGTGCCAGCAGTTTATTTGGGACACCCTACGAGCAGTACTTC. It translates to CASSLFGTPYEQYF.

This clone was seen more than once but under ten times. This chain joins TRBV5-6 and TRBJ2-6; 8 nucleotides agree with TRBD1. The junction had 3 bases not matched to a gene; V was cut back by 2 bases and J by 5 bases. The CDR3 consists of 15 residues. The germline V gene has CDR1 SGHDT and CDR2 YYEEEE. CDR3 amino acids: CASSLDRGRANVLTF. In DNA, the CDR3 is TGTGCCAGCAGCTTAGACAGGGGTAGGGCCAACGTCCTGACTTTC.

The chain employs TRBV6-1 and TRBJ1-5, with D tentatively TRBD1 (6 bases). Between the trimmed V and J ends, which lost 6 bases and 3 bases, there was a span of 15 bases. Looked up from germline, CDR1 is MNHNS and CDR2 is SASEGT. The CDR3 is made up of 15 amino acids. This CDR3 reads CASSAGGGPNQPQHF. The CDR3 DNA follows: TGTGCCAGCAGCGCGGGTGGGGGCCCCAATCAGCCCCAGCATTTT.

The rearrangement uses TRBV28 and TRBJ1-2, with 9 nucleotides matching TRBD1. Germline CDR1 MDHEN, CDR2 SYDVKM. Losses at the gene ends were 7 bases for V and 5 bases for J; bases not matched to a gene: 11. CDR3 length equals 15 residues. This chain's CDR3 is CASNLGQGVKYGYTF. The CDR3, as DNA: TGTGCCAGCAACCTGGGACAGGGAGTTAAGTATGGCTACACCTTC.

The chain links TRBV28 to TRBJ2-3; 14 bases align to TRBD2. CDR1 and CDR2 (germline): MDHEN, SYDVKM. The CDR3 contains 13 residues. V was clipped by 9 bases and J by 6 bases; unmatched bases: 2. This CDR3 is CASWTSGRDTQYF. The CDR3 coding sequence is TGTGCCAGTTGGACTAGCGGGAGGGATACGCAGTATTTT.

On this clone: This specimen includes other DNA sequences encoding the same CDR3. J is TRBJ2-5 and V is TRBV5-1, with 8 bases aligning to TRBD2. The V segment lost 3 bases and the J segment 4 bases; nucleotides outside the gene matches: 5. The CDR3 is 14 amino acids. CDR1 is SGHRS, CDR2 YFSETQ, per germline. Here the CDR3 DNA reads TGCGCCAGCAGCTCGGGGCTAGCGGGAGAGACCCAGTACTTC. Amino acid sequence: CASSSGLAGETQYF.

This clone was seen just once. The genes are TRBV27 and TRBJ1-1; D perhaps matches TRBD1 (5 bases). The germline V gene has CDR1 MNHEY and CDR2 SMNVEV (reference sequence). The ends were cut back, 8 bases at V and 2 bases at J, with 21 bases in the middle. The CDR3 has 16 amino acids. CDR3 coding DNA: TGTGCCAGCTCCCGGGGGGGGAGAGGGTTCAACACTGAAGCTTTCTTT. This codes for CASSRGGRGFNTEAFF.

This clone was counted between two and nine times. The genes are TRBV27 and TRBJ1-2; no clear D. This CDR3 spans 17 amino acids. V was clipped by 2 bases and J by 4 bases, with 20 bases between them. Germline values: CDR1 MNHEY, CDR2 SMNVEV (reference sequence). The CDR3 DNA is TGTGCCAGCAGTTTACCCTGCTTCGCCAGGATGATCTATGGCTACACCTTC. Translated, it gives CASSLPCFARMIYGYTF.

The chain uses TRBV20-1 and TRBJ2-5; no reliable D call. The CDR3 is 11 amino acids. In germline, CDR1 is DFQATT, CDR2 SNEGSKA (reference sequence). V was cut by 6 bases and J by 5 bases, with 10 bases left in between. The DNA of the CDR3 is TGCAGTGCCAATACATTGGAGACCCAGTACTTC. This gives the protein CSANTLETQYF.

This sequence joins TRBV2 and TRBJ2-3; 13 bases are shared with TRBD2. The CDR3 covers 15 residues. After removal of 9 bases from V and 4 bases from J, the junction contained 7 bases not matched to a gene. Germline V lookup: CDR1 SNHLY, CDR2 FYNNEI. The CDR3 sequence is CASTTGLAGADTQYF. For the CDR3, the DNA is TGTGCCAGTACCACCGGACTAGCGGGAGCAGATACGCAGTATTTT.

CDR3 in amino acids: CASWTRQGGNTIYF. The CDR3 DNA reads as TGTGCCAGCTGGACAAGACAGGGAGGAAACACCATATATTTT. The chain joins TRBV6-5 to TRBJ1-3, with TRBD1 matching over 7 bases. The CDR3 spans 14 residues. The V segment lost 8 bases and the J segment 4 bases; nucleotides outside the gene matches: 8. The V gene's germline CDR1 is MNHEY and CDR2 SVGAGI.

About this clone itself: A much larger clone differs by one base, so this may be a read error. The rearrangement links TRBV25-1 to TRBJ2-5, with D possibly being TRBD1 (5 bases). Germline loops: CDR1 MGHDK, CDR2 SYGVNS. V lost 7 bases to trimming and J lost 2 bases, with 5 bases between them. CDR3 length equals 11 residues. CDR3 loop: CASTGQETQYF. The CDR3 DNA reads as TGTGCCAGCACAGGGCAAGAGACCCAGTACTTC.